These 14 T cell receptor beta chains came from one sample sequenced in a study of T cells expressing NK-cell markers. TCRdb re-analyzed the 5' RACE reads; it lists each CDR3 protein once, without DNA. The sample table sets out around 550,000 distinct CDR3 sequences. Sequenced sample: blood T cells: a sorted CD56 or NKG2C T cell subset, CD4+ or CD8+ T cells, or bulk PBMC T cells (not recorded which). All receptors come from a man between 18 and 35 years old in good health.

The chain is built from TRBV27 and TRBJ2-2; TCRdb's D call of TRBD2 is untestable without DNA. This CDR3 is 17 amino acids long. CDR1 and CDR2 from the germline V gene are MNHEY and SMNVEV (reference sequence). The CDR3: CASSFGTSGRMTGELFF.

V usage is TRBV5-1 and J usage is TRBJ2-2; TCRdb lists TRBD1, though no DNA is available to test this call. The CDR3 has 17 amino acids. From germline, CDR1 is SGHRS and CDR2 YFSETQ. The CDR3 reads CASSRSSGGTNTGELFF.

This sequence joins TRBV12-3 or TRBV12-4 and TRBJ2-3; checking the TCRdb D call of TRBD1 is not possible without DNA. CDR3 length: 14 residues. CDR3 loop: CASSPPGRGDTQYF.

The rearrangement joins TRBV11-2 to TRBJ2-3; without DNA, the TCRdb call of TRBD2 cannot be checked. The CDR3 spans 16 residues. Germline assignment: CDR1 SGHAT and CDR2 FQNNGV. The CDR3 sequence: CASSSGLAVPLYTQYF.

Here the CDR3 reads CASSSTGKQETQYF. The genes are TRBV12-3 or TRBV12-4 and TRBJ2-5; TCRdb's D call of TRBD1 is untestable without DNA. The CDR3 has 14 residues.

This rearrangement joins TRBV7-9 to TRBJ2-7; with no DNA, the TCRdb D assignment of TRBD1 cannot be verified. This CDR3 contains 14 residues. The germline V gene has CDR1 SEHNR and CDR2 FQNEAQ (reference sequence). CDR3 loop: CASSRLGDTYEQYF.

V usage is TRBV15 and J usage is TRBJ1-2. Germline V gene sequence: CDR1 LNHNV, CDR2 YYDKDF (reference sequence). The CDR3 has 12 amino acids. CDR3 residues: CATSRSNYGYTF.

The chain recombines TRBV18 with TRBJ2-1; TCRdb lists TRBD2, though no DNA is available to test this call. CDR1 and CDR2 from the germline V gene are KGHSH and LQKENI. This CDR3 is 15 amino acids long. CDR3 sequence: CASSPRVSGCNEQFF.

The chain uses TRBV5-6 and TRBJ2-2; lacking DNA, the TRBD2 call made by TCRdb goes unchecked. This CDR3 region has 14 residues. Germline CDR1 and CDR2: SGHDT and YYEEEE. The CDR3 spells CASSLGLAGGELFF.

The chain is built from TRBV6-1 and TRBJ2-1; TCRdb gives TRBD1 as the D gene, but with no DNA this cannot be confirmed. The CDR3 totals 15 residues. CDR1 and CDR2 from the germline V gene are MNHNS and SASEGT. CDR3 sequence reads: CASRPGVQAYNEQFF.

This chain uses TRBV20-1 with TRBJ2-1; as DNA is missing, the TRBD1 call by TCRdb cannot be tested. The CDR3 totals 15 residues. The germline V gene encodes CDR1 DFQATT and CDR2 SNEGSKA (reference sequence). This chain's CDR3 is CSSSQVGGRRYEQFF.

The J gene is TRBJ2-2, the V gene TRBV4-2. Germline-derived CDR1 and CDR2 are LGHNA and YNFKEQ. This CDR3 region has 16 residues. The CDR3 protein is CASSQELGRDTGELFF.

The V gene is TRBV24-1, the J gene TRBJ2-5; the TRBD1 assignment by TCRdb is unverifiable without DNA. Germline values: CDR1 KGHDR, CDR2 SFDVKD. CDR3 length: 12 residues. The CDR3 loop reads CATRWGLQTQYF.

The CDR3 here is CASSTRLAKDTQYF. This chain links TRBV12-3 or TRBV12-4 with TRBJ2-3. CDR3 length: 14 amino acids.